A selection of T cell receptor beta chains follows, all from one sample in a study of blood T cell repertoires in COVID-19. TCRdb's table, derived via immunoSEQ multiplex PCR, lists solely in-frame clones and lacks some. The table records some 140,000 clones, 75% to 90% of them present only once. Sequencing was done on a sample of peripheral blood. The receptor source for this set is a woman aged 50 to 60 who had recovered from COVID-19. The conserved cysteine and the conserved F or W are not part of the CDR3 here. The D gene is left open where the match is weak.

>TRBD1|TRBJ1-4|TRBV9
ASSVRGQLNEKLF
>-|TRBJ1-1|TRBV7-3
ASSSREGTEAF
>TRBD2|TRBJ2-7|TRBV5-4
ASSSAGGADEQY
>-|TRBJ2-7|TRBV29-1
SVVHDSRYEQY
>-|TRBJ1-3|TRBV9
ASSYDQGSGNTIY
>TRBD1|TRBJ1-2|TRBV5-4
ASSSKDRGDYGYT
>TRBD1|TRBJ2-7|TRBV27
ASSSRDRVYEQY
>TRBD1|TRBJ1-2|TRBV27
ASSPRDRINYGYT
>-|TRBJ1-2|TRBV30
AWSYMTNYGYT
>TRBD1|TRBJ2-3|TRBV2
ASSVDRGGWDTQY
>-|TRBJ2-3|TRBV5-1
ASSLKLGQGDTQY
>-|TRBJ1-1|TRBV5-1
ASSLSQNTEAF
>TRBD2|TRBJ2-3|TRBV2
ASSGMGLAGNQRY
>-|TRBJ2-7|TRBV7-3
ASSPQGGGSYEQY
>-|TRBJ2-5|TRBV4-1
ASTLAHGGPGETQY
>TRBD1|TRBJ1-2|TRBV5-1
ASSLWPGQSSNYGYT
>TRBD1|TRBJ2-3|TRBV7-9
ASSPPGQRRPDTQY
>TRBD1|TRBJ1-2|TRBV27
ASRLTQGAGGYT
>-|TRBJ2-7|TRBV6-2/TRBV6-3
ASSFDRPYEQY
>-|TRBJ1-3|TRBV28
ASSPTPGNTIY
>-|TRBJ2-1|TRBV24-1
ATSASSYNEQF
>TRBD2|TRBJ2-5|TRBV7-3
ASSEAGGGETQY
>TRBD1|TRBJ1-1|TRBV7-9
ASSPQGGTEAF
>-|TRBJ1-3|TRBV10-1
ASSESSGDGNTIY
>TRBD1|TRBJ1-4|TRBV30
AWNRMGTGGEKLF
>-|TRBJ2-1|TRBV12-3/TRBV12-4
ASCRRVNEQF
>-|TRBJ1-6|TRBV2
ASKLALGSPLH
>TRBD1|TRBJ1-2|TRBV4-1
ASSQDGGTGDYGYT
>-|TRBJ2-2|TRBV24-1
ATSDELTGELF
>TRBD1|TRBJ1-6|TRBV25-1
ASSANRGDNSPLH
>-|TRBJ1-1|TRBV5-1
ASSTLQANTEAF
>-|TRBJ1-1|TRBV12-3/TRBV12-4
ASSLANRRGAF